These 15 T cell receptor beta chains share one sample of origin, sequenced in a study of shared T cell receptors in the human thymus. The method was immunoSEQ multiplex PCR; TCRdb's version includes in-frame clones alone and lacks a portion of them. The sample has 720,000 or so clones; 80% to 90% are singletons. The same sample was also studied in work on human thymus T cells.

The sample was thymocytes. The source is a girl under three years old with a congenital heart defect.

CDR3 region: CASSSTRDRPNSPLHF. The CDR3 region has the DNA TGTGCCAGCAGTTCTACCAGGGACAGGCCGAATTCACCCCTCCACTTT. V is TRBV27 and J is TRBJ1-6; 8 positions match TRBD1. The CDR3 is 16 amino acids. In germline, CDR1 is MNHEY, CDR2 SMNVEV (reference sequence). Unmatched junction bases numbered 9, after V lost 4 bases and J lost 7 bases.

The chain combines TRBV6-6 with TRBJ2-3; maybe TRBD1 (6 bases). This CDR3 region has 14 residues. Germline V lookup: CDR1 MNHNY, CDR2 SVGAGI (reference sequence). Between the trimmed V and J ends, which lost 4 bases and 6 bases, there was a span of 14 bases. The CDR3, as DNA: TGTGCCAGCAGTTGCGAGGGGGATTCGGATACGCAGTATTTT. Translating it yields CASSCEGDSDTQYF.

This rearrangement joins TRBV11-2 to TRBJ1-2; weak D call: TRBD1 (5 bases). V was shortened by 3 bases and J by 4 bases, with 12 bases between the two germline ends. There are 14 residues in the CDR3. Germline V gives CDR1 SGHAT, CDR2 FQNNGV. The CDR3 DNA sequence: TGTGCCAGCAGCTTGCCGACAGCTGTCTATGGCTACACCTTC. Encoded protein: CASSLPTAVYGYTF.

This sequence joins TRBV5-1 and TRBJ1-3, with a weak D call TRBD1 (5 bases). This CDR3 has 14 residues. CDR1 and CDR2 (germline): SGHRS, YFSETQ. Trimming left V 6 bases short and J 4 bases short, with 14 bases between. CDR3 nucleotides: TGCGCCAGCAAAAAAGGGGTGTCCGGAAACACCATATATTTT. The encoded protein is CASKKGVSGNTIYF.

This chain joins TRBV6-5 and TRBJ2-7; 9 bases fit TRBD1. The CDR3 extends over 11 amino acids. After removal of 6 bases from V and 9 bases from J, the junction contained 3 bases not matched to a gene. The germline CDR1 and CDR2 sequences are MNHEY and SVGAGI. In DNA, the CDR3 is TGTGCCAGCAGGACAGGGGGAGTGCAGTACTTC. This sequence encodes CASRTGGVQYF.

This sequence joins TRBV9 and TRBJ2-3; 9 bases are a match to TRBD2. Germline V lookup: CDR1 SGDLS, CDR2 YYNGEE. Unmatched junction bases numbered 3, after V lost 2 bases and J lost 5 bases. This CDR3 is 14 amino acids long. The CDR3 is CASSVRGGKDTQYF. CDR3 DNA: TGTGCCAGCAGCGTGCGGGGGGGGAAAGATACGCAGTATTTT.

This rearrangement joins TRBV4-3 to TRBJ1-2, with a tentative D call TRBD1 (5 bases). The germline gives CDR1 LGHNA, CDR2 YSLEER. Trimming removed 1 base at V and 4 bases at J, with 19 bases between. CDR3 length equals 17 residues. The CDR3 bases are TGCGCCAGCAGCCAAGGGACCGGGGGTAGCCCACTCTATGGCTACACCTTC. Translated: CASSQGTGGSPLYGYTF.

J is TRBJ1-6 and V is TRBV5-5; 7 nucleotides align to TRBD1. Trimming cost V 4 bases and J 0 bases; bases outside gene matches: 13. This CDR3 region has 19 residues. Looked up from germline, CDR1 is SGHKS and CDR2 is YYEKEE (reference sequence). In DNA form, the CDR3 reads TGTGCCAGCAGCCACAGGCGACAGGGATGGAGCTCCTATAATTCACCCCTCCACTTT. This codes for CASSHRRQGWSSYNSPLHF.

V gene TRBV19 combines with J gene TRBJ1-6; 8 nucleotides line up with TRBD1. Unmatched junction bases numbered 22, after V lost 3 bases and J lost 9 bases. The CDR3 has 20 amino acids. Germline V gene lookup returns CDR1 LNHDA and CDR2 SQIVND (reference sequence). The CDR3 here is CASSMGPGRDRGLSTSPLHF. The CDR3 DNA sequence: TGTGCCAGTAGTATGGGGCCTGGGAGAGACAGGGGTCTTTCTACTTCACCCCTCCACTTT.

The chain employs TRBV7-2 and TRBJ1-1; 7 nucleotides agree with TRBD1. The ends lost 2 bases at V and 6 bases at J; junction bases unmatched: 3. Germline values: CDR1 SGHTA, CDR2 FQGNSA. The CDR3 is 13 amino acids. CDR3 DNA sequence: TGTGCCAGCAGCTTAATGGGACAGTCTGAAGCTTTCTTT. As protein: CASSLMGQSEAFF. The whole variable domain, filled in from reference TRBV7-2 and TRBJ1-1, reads GAGVSQSPSNKVTEKGKDVELRCDPISGHTALYWYRQSLGQGLEFLIYFQGNSAPDKSGLPSDRFSAERTGGSVSTLTIQRTQQEDSAVYLCASSLMGQSEAFFGQGTRLTVV.

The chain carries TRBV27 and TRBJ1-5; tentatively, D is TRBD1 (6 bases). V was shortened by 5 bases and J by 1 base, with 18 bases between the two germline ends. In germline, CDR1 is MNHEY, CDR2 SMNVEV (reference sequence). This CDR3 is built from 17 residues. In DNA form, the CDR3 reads TGTGCCAGCAGTGCGCTTGAAGAGGGGGTGAGCAATCAGCCCCAGCATTTT. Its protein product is CASSALEEGVSNQPQHF.

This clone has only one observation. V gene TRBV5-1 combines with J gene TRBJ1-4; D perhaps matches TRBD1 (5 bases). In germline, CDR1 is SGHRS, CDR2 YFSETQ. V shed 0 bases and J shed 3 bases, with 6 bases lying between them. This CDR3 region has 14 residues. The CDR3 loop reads CASSLGDSNEKLFF. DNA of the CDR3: TGCGCCAGCAGCTTGGGGGACTCTAATGAAAAACTGTTTTTT.

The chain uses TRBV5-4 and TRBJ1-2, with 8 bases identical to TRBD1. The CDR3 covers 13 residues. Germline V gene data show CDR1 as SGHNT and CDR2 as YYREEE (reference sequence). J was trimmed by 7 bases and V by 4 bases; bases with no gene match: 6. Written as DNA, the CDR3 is TGTGCCAGCAGCCCCGGACAGGGTGGTGGCTACACCTTC. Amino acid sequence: CASSPGQGGGYTF.

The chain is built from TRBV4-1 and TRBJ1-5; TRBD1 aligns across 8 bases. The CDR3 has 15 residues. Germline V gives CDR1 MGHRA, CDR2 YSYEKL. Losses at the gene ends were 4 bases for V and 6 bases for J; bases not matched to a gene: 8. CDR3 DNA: TGCGCCAGCAGCCGAACCGGGACAGGAGGTCAGCCCCAGCATTTT. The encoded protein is CASSRTGTGGQPQHF.

CDR3 loop: CASSHTEALAPGDTQYF. DNA of the CDR3: TGCGCCAGCAGCCATACCGAAGCACTAGCGCCGGGAGATACGCAGTATTTT. This sequence joins TRBV4-3 and TRBJ2-3, with 7 bases that match TRBD2. Germline V lookup: CDR1 LGHNA, CDR2 YSLEER. The CDR3 has 17 residues. The J segment lost 5 bases and the V segment lost 3 bases, leaving 14 bases of the junction unmatched.